This TCR beta chain was recovered during a study of blood T cells in healthy people across ages. Study results and caveats: CMV status of donors was not determined, possibly confounding expanded clonotype changes.

The length of the CDR3 is 15 residues. Trimming removed 0 bases at V and 2 bases at J, with 10 bases between. Germline V gives CDR1 LGHDT, CDR2 YNNKEL (reference sequence). PCR was performed a second time for 7 to 11 cycles using a sample-barcoded 5' primer and a J-beta primer mix. Carrying 12 random nucleotides, a template-switch adaptor labeled each individual cDNA molecule. In TCRdb, the 5' RACE reads were re-called with MiXCR into one record per CDR3 protein. The sample records around 790,000 distinct CDR3 sequences, roughly 44% being singletons. The draw of peripheral blood yielded around 9.6 milliliters from each donor. Total RNA amounts of at least 5.5 micrograms were extracted per sample. In regard to this clonotype: Antigen unknown.

The receptor was derived from a man in his sixties in good health. The sample taken for sequencing was blood. The chain combines TRBV3-1 with TRBJ1-1; D is ambiguous. The CDR3 is CASSQDRNSNTEAFF. The CDR3 DNA follows: TGTGCCAGCAGCCAAGATCGTAACAGTAACACTGAAGCTTTCTTT.